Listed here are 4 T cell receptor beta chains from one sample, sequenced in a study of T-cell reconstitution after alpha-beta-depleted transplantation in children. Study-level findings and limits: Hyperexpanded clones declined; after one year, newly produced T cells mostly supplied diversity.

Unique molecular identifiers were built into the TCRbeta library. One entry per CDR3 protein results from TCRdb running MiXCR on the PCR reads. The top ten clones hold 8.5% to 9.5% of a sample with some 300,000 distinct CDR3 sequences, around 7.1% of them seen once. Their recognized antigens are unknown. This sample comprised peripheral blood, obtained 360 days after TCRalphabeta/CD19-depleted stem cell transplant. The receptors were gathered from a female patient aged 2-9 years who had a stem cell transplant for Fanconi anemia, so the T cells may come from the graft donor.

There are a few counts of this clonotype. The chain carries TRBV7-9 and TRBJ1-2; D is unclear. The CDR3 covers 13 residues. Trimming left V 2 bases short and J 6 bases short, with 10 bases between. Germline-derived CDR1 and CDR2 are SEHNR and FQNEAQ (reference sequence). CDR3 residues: CASSLLPGDGYTF. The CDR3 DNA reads TGTGCCAGCAGCTTACTCCCGGGCGATGGCTACACCTTC.

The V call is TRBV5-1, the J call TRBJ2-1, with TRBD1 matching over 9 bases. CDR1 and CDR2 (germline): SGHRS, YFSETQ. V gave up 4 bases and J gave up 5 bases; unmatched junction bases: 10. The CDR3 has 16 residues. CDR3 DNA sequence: TGCGCCAGCAGCGGGGGGGATGGACAGGGGCACAATGAGCAGTTCTTC. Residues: CASSGGDGQGHNEQFF.

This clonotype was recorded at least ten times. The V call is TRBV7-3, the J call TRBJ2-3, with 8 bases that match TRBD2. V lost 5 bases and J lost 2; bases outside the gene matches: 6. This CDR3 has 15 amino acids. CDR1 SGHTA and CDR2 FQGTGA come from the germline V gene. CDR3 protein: CASSALAEHTDTQYF. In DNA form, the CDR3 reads TGTGCCAGCAGCGCACTAGCGGAACACACAGATACGCAGTATTTT.

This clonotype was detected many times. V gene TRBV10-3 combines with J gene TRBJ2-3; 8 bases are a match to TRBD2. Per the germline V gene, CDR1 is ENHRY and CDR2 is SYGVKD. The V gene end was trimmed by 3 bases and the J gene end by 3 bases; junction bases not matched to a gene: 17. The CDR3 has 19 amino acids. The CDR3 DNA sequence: TGTGCCATCAGTGATTCAATTACTACTAGCCGGGGGGGGACAGATACGCAGTATTTT. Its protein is CAISDSITTSRGGTDTQYF.